This T cell receptor (beta chain) emerged from a study of T cell responses to AZD1222 COVID-19 vaccine. Study-level results: Researchers report vaccine-associated CD4 TCRs spanning spike, with dominance at 160-218 and 743-854. Close to half of spike-specific TCRs reportedly recognize unmutated variant regions. With two AZD1222 doses given, Spike-specific TCR breadth and depth both rose. Donors were largely white British and mainly female; clonal diversity was possibly underestimated.

TCRdb keeps only in-frame clones here, not all; method: immunoSEQ multiplex PCR. The sample yields more than 110,000 clones, 85% to 90% seen once. With regard to this clone: Its antigen is not identified.

V was trimmed by 0 bases and J by 3 bases, leaving 8 bases between them. This CDR3 region has 14 residues. Germline lookup yields CDR1 SGHTA and CDR2 FQGTGA. This sample comprised peripheral blood, obtained on day 0 of AZD1222 vaccination. The source is an adult in good health. The chain has TRBV7-3 and TRBJ1-1; the D is unclear. CDR3 in amino acids: CASSLTPADTEAFF. CDR3 nucleotide sequence: TGTGCCAGCAGCTTAACCCCCGCGGACACTGAAGCTTTCTTT.